What follows are 21 T cell receptor beta chains derived from one specimen sequenced in a study of OX40 agonist ivuxolimab in advanced cancers. Libraries were prepared by immunoSEQ multiplex PCR; TCRdb keeps only in-frame clonotypes and omits some of them. The sample yields 80,000 to 95,000 clones, roughly 89% seen once. Material: CD4+ or CD8+ T cells sorted from blood, obtained in a trial of the OX40 agonist ivuxolimab. All receptors derive from an adult with an advanced solid tumor such as melanoma, head and neck, liver or kidney cancer.

J is TRBJ1-6 and V is TRBV7-9, with unresolved D. V dropped 3 bases and J dropped 5 bases, with 5 bases sitting between them. Per germline, CDR1 SEHNR and CDR2 FQNEAQ (reference sequence). The length of the CDR3 is 13 residues. The CDR3 nucleotides read TGTGCCAGCAGCTTCCAAGATAATTCACCCCTCCACTTT. Its translation is CASSFQDNSPLHF.

CDR3 region: CASSGTTPDGYTF. CDR3 DNA sequence: TGTGCCAGCAGTGGAACGACTCCTGATGGCTACACCTTC. The chain has TRBV2 and TRBJ1-2; no clear D. From germline, CDR1 is SNHLY and CDR2 FYNNEI. This CDR3 comprises 13 residues. With 4 bases removed from V and 6 bases from J, the gap between germline ends came to 12 bases.

The chain is built from TRBV30 and TRBJ2-5; 7 positions agree with TRBD1. The CDR3 is 13 residues long. V shed 0 bases and J 5 bases; nucleotides not matched to a gene: 3. Germline V gene data show CDR1 as GTSNPN and CDR2 as SVGIG (reference sequence). Here the CDR3 DNA reads TGTGCCTGGAGTGTAAGGGGGCTGGAGACCCAGTACTTC. Encoded protein: CAWSVRGLETQYF.

V and J are TRBV5-1 and TRBJ1-2; TRBD1 is a possible D gene (5 bases). CDR3 length equals 14 residues. Trimming removed 3 bases at V and 4 bases at J, with 13 bases between. CDR1 and CDR2 (germline): SGHRS, YFSETQ. The CDR3 here is CASSSGSVGYGYTF. CDR3 coding DNA: TGCGCCAGCAGCTCAGGGTCAGTAGGCTATGGCTACACCTTC.

This chain joins TRBV6-1 and TRBJ2-1, with D hard to call. This CDR3 is 14 amino acids long. Germline assignment: CDR1 MNHNS and CDR2 SASEGT. V lost 7 bases and J lost 8, with 18 bases in between. CDR3 DNA sequence: TGTGCCAGCATCCTGAAGGGTGAAGTCTATGAGCAGTTCTTC. Residues: CASILKGEVYEQFF.

The chain uses TRBV29-1 and TRBJ2-1, with D tentatively TRBD2 (5 bases). The V end lost 6 bases, the J end lost 8 bases, and 11 bases lay between the germline ends. The germline gives CDR1 SQVTM, CDR2 ANQGSEA. The CDR3 is made up of 11 amino acids. CDR3 nucleotide sequence: TGCAGCGTCCAACCCGGGGATGAGCAGTTCTTC. This translates into CSVQPGDEQFF.

The chain is built from TRBV30 and TRBJ2-6; no clear D. Trimming removed 1 base from V and 1 base from J, with 11 bases in between. The CDR3 sequence is 16 residues long. Germline V CDR1 and CDR2: GTSNPN, SVGIG (reference sequence). The CDR3 bases are TGTGCCTGGAGTGAGAAGGCCATATCTGGGGCCAACGTCCTGACTTTC. Its protein product is CAWSEKAISGANVLTF.

The V gene is TRBV5-1, the J gene TRBJ2-7; 9 positions agree with TRBD1. CDR1 and CDR2 from the germline V gene are SGHRS and YFSETQ. The CDR3 has 16 amino acids. J was trimmed by 5 bases and V by 0 bases; bases with no gene match: 9. CDR3 sequence reads: CASSLVFRTGVDEQYF. CDR3 bases: TGCGCCAGCAGCTTGGTCTTTCGGACAGGGGTCGACGAGCAGTACTTC. Full variable domain (missing parts from reference TRBV5-1 and TRBJ2-7): KAGVTQTPRYLIKTRGQQVTLSCSPISGHRSVSWYQQTPGQGLQFLFEYFSETQRNKGNFPGRFSGRQFSNSRSEMNVSTLELGDSALYLCASSLVFRTGVDEQYFGPGTRLTVT.

This clone appeared a single time. The V and J genes are TRBV19 and TRBJ2-2; the D is unclear. Per the germline V gene, CDR1 is LNHDA and CDR2 is SQIVND (reference sequence). The germline V and J ends were trimmed by 3 bases and 1 base, with 9 bases remaining between them. The CDR3 length is 15 residues. CDR3 in amino acids: CASSITTGNTGELFF. DNA for the CDR3: TGTGCCAGTAGTATTACGACTGGGAACACCGGGGAGCTGTTTTTT.

The CDR3, as DNA: TGTGCCAGCAGCGTATCGGGTGGGGCGCTGGGAAACACCATATATTTT. Amino acid sequence: CASSVSGGALGNTIYF. The chain joins TRBV9 to TRBJ1-3, with TRBD1 as a possible D gene (5 bases). Germline CDR1 is SGDLS and CDR2 is YYNGEE. The CDR3 is 16 amino acids. Trimming shortened V by 1 base and J by 4 bases, and 15 bases separated the two germline ends.

This rearrangement joins TRBV4-1 to TRBJ2-2, with D tentatively TRBD1 (6 bases). The germline V gene encodes CDR1 MGHRA and CDR2 YSYEKL. The V end was cut by 4 bases, the J end by 4 bases, with 19 bases between. This CDR3 has 17 amino acids. Here the CDR3 DNA reads TGCGCCAGCAGCCTACGAATTCAGGGGATGGGCACCGGGGAGCTGTTTTTT. It encodes CASSLRIQGMGTGELFF.

V usage is TRBV5-1 and J usage is TRBJ1-1; perhaps TRBD1 as D (5 bases). The CDR3 loop spans 14 amino acids. V lost 0 bases to trimming and J lost 4 bases, with 10 bases between them. Germline CDR1 and CDR2: SGHRS and YFSETQ. The CDR3 DNA follows: TGCGCCAGCAGCTTGGCCGGGGCGGGCACTGAAGCTTTCTTT. Amino acid sequence: CASSLAGAGTEAFF.

This clone appeared many times. The chain combines TRBV7-2 with TRBJ2-5, with D possibly TRBD2 on 6 matching bases. The length of the CDR3 is 14 residues. The germline V gene encodes CDR1 SGHTA and CDR2 FQGNSA. V was shortened by 0 bases and J by 2 bases, with 7 bases between the two germline ends. The CDR3 bases are TGTGCCAGCAGCTTAGCGCGGGAACAAGAGACCCAGTACTTC. Its translation: CASSLAREQETQYF. The full variable domain, in which reference TRBV7-2 and TRBJ2-5 provide the parts outside the CDR3, is GAGVSQSPSNKVTEKGKDVELRCDPISGHTALYWYRQSLGQGLEFLIYFQGNSAPDKSGLPSDRFSAERTGGSVSTLTIQRTQQEDSAVYLCASSLAREQETQYFGPGTRLLVL.

The CDR3: CAWSTTRNQPQHF. CDR3 in DNA: TGTGCCTGGAGTACGACCCGTAATCAGCCCCAGCATTTT. The chain is built from TRBV30 and TRBJ1-5; D is ambiguous. The germline gives CDR1 GTSNPN, CDR2 SVGIG (reference sequence). The CDR3 is made up of 13 amino acids. V lost 2 bases, J lost 4 bases, and 9 bases lay in between.

This CDR3 reads CASTPGADATNEKLFF. The CDR3 DNA reads as TGTGCCAGCACCCCTGGGGCGGATGCAACTAATGAAAAACTGTTTTTT. The chain is built from TRBV28 and TRBJ1-4, with D possibly being TRBD1 (5 bases). V was cut by 7 bases and J by 0 bases, with 15 bases left in between. The CDR3 length is 16 residues. Germline V lookup: CDR1 MDHEN, CDR2 SYDVKM.

The chain uses TRBV11-3 and TRBJ2-3; the D is unclear. The CDR3 runs to 14 residues. CDR1 SGHNT and CDR2 YENEEA come from the germline V gene. Between the trimmed V and J ends, which lost 1 base and 2 bases, there was a span of 7 bases. The CDR3 loop reads CASSLGLNTDTQYF. Written as DNA, the CDR3 is TGTGCCAGCAGCTTAGGGCTGAACACAGATACGCAGTATTTT.

The chain is built from TRBV10-3 and TRBJ2-2; 9 bases fit TRBD1. CDR1 and CDR2 from the germline V gene are ENHRY and SYGVKD. The CDR3 is 17 residues long. V shed 4 bases, J shed 5 bases, and the junction held 11 bases outside the gene matches. CDR3 region: CAISVTGGLQKTGELFF. The CDR3 nucleotides read TGTGCCATCAGTGTAACAGGGGGCCTACAGAAAACCGGGGAGCTGTTTTTT.

This chain links TRBV7-3 with TRBJ2-2, with TRBD1 matching 12 bases. Germline lookup yields CDR1 SGHTA and CDR2 FQGTGA. Germline trimming cut 2 bases from V and 11 bases from J; bases unmatched to any gene: 12. The CDR3 contains 17 residues. CDR3 sequence (DNA): TGTGCCAGCAGCTTATTTGGCGGGACAGGGGGCTTTAACGAGCTGTTTTTT. It translates to CASSLFGGTGGFNELFF. The whole variable domain, remainder taken from reference TRBV7-3 and TRBJ2-2, is GAGVSQTPSNKVTEKGKYVELRCDPISGHTALYWYRQSLGQGPEFLIYFQGTGAADDSGLPNDRFFAVRPEGSVSTLKIQRTERGDSAVYLCASSLFGGTGGFNELFFGEGSRLTVL.

This chain uses TRBV2 with TRBJ2-1; 7 bases agree with TRBD2. The CDR3 runs 15 residues. Trimming removed 4 bases from V and 8 bases from J; junction bases left unmatched: 11. The germline CDR1 and CDR2 sequences are SNHLY and FYNNEI. DNA for the CDR3: TGTGCCAGCAGTGTGGGAGCGGGGCCGGGAGATGAGCAGTTCTTC. Translating it yields CASSVGAGPGDEQFF.

The chain recombines TRBV5-1 with TRBJ2-7; tentative D call: TRBD1 (7 bases). Germline-derived CDR1 and CDR2 are SGHRS and YFSETQ. V was shortened by 3 bases and J by 4 bases, with 17 bases between the two germline ends. The CDR3 totals 15 residues. The CDR3 DNA sequence: TGCGCCAGCAGCTGGGGAGAGGGGGCGGGATACGAGCAGTACTTC. Translating it yields CASSWGEGAGYEQYF.

In this sample, this clone turned up a few times. J is TRBJ1-5 and V is TRBV15, with TRBD1 matching 7 bases. CDR1 is LNHNV, CDR2 YYDKDF, per germline (reference sequence). The CDR3 sequence is 16 residues long. The ends lost 0 bases at V and 2 bases at J; junction bases unmatched: 4. CDR3 sequence: CATSRDLDRGNQPQHF. The CDR3 nucleotides are TGTGCCACCAGCAGAGATCTTGACAGGGGCAATCAGCCCCAGCATTTT.